The 20 T cell receptor beta chains in this list originate from one sample, sequenced in a study of CD8 T cells in Susac syndrome. With random hexamers, reverse transcription was performed on about 0.5 to 1 ug of RNA. TCRdb reprocessed the immunoSEQ multiplex PCR reads with MiXCR, giving one entry per CDR3 protein. Altogether about 83,000 distinct CDR3 sequences are present, approximately 95% being singletons, with the ten largest covering roughly 0.46%. The sequenced material came from CD8+ T cells from PBMCs. These receptors came from a human donor with Susac syndrome.

This clonotype was seen a few times. The chain is built from TRBV9 and TRBJ1-2; D remains ambiguous. Trimming took off 3 bases at V and 4 bases at J, with 7 bases between the two ends. From germline, CDR1 is SGDLS and CDR2 YYNGEE. This CDR3 has 12 amino acids. CDR3 nucleotides: TGTGCCAGCAGCGGCGGACGCTATGGCTACACCTTC. Protein: CASSGGRYGYTF.

DNA of the CDR3: TGTGCCAGCAGCTTGGAGTCCTTCCGGGGAACTGAAGCTTTCTTT. Translation gives CASSLESFRGTEAFF. The chain combines TRBV5-6 with TRBJ1-1; D is uncertain. Germline V gene data show CDR1 as SGHDT and CDR2 as YYEEEE. The CDR3 contains 15 residues. V dropped 0 bases and J dropped 5 bases, with 14 bases sitting between them.

V is TRBV2 and J is TRBJ2-7, with 11 bases matching TRBD2. Germline values: CDR1 SNHLY, CDR2 FYNNEI. The CDR3 is 15 residues long. The trim removed 7 bases at V and 6 bases at J, leaving 11 bases unmatched. The CDR3 bases are TGTGCCAGCATGGTAGCGGGAGGGCCCTTGGGCGAGCAGTACTTC. It is translated as CASMVAGGPLGEQYF.

The V and J genes are TRBV6-5 and TRBJ2-7, with 7 positions matching TRBD1. The germline V gene has CDR1 MNHEY and CDR2 SVGAGI. This CDR3 has 16 amino acids. V lost 2 bases, J lost 0 bases, and 7 bases stayed unmatched. The CDR3 region is CASSYMTGISSYEQYF. The CDR3 DNA sequence: TGTGCCAGCAGTTACATGACAGGGATAAGCTCCTACGAGCAGTACTTC.

This chain connects TRBV20-1 to TRBJ2-7, with D unclear. The CDR3 is 12 residues long. The V end lost 4 bases, the J end lost 2 bases, and 9 bases lay between the germline ends. Germline CDR1 reads DFQATT; CDR2 reads SNEGSKA (reference sequence). CDR3: CSATKGPYEQYF. The CDR3 nucleotides are TGCAGTGCTACTAAGGGCCCCTACGAGCAGTACTTC.

The rearrangement uses TRBV19 and TRBJ2-1; D uncertain. The V end was cut by 1 base, the J end by 7 bases, with 8 bases between. The CDR3 contains 13 residues. Germline-derived CDR1 and CDR2 are LNHDA and SQIVND (reference sequence). CDR3: CASSIGGPNEQFF. The CDR3 DNA sequence: TGTGCCAGTAGTATAGGAGGTCCAAATGAGCAGTTCTTC.

This clonotype is a singleton in its sample. V usage is TRBV11-2 and J usage is TRBJ2-5; possible D gene TRBD1, 5 bases. This CDR3 has 12 residues. Trimming pared 3 bases from V and 10 bases from J, leaving 12 bases between. CDR1 is SGHAT and CDR2 is FQNNGV in the germline V gene. In DNA form, the CDR3 reads TGTGCCAGCAGCTTCCAGGGAAGGGGCCAGTACTTC. The encoded protein is CASSFQGRGQYF.

This chain links TRBV6-5 with TRBJ1-5; D call uncertain. Germline V gene sequence: CDR1 MNHEY, CDR2 SVGAGI. This CDR3 region has 13 residues. Between the trimmed V and J ends, which lost 0 bases and 4 bases, there was a span of 4 bases. The chain's CDR3 is CASSYSVNQPQHF. The CDR3 nucleotides read TGTGCCAGCAGTTACTCGGTAAATCAGCCCCAGCATTTT.

The rearrangement uses TRBV29-1 and TRBJ1-1, with TRBD1 as a possible D gene (6 bases). V shed 6 bases and J shed 8 bases, with 10 bases lying between them. The CDR3 consists of 10 residues. Germline V gene lookup returns CDR1 SQVTM and CDR2 ANQGSEA. The CDR3 nucleotides are TGCAGCGTCGGGGGGACAGAAGCTTTCTTT. Encoded protein: CSVGGTEAFF.

The V call is TRBV27, the J call TRBJ1-2; D might be TRBD1 (5 bases). Between the trimmed V and J ends, which lost 7 bases and 7 bases, there was a span of 16 bases. Germline CDR1 is MNHEY and CDR2 is SMNVEV (reference sequence). The length of the CDR3 is 13 residues. In nucleotides, the CDR3 is TGTGCCAGCACTGTTAATCCAGGGTCTGGCTACACCTTC. This gives the protein CASTVNPGSGYTF.

The gene calls are TRBV30 and TRBJ2-5; 8 bases agree with TRBD1. The CDR3 is made up of 14 amino acids. The trim removed 0 bases at V and 3 bases at J, leaving 3 bases unmatched. In germline, CDR1 is GTSNPN, CDR2 SVGIG (reference sequence). The CDR3 spells CAWSVQTGEETQYF. In DNA form, the CDR3 reads TGTGCCTGGAGTGTACAGACAGGGGAAGAGACCCAGTACTTC.

The chain carries TRBV13 and TRBJ2-7; D is undetermined. Germline V gene data show CDR1 as PRHDT and CDR2 as FYEKMQ (reference sequence). Trimming pared 4 bases from V and 0 bases from J, leaving 4 bases between. This CDR3 is built from 12 residues. CDR3 loop: CASSWGSYEQYF. The CDR3 DNA reads TGTGCCAGCAGCTGGGGCTCCTACGAGCAGTACTTC. The whole variable domain, remainder taken from reference TRBV13 and TRBJ2-7, is AAGVIQSPRHLIKEKRETATLKCYPIPRHDTVYWYQQGPGQDPQFLISFYEKMQSDKGSIPDRFSAQQFSDYHSELNMSSLELGDSALYFCASSWGSYEQYFGPGTRLTVT.

The V call is TRBV3-1, the J call TRBJ2-5, with D perhaps TRBD2 (7 bases). This CDR3 spans 15 amino acids. Germline loops: CDR1 LGHDT, CDR2 YNNKEL (reference sequence). Trimming stripped 4 bases from V and 3 bases from J, with 15 bases between. The DNA for the CDR3 is TGTGCCAGCAGCCCATACAGCGGGACAAAAGAGACCCAGTACTTC. It encodes CASSPYSGTKETQYF.

This chain links TRBV13 with TRBJ2-1; 8 nucleotides match TRBD2. This CDR3 has 16 amino acids. The germline V gene encodes CDR1 PRHDT and CDR2 FYEKMQ (reference sequence). The V gene end was trimmed by 3 bases and the J gene end by 8 bases; junction bases not matched to a gene: 12. The CDR3 DNA reads TGTGCCAGCAGCTTTGAAGGTAGCGGGAATCTAGATGAGCAGTTCTTC. Translated, it gives CASSFEGSGNLDEQFF.

This chain joins TRBV29-1 and TRBJ1-2, with D maybe TRBD1 (5 bases). The CDR3 sequence is 12 residues long. The germline gives CDR1 SQVTM, CDR2 ANQGSEA. With 7 bases removed from V and 4 bases from J, the gap between germline ends came to 13 bases. CDR3 residues: CSGGPAPYGYTF. DNA of the CDR3: TGCAGCGGGGGACCGGCGCCCTATGGCTACACCTTC.

This clonotype was recorded only once. This chain uses TRBV24-1 with TRBJ2-7, with 7 bases matching TRBD2. CDR1 and CDR2 (germline): KGHDR, SFDVKD. Unmatched junction bases numbered 5, after V lost 4 bases and J lost 3 bases. This CDR3 is 14 amino acids long. The CDR3 bases are TGTGCCACCAGTGAGAGCGGGGTAGACTACGAGCAGTACTTC. This encodes CATSESGVDYEQYF.

The rearrangement joins TRBV27 to TRBJ1-2; D gene uncertain. The ends were cut back, 1 base at V and 4 bases at J, with 13 bases in the middle. Germline CDR1 is MNHEY and CDR2 is SMNVEV (reference sequence). This CDR3 contains 15 residues. CDR3 DNA sequence: TGTGCCAGCAGTTTATACCCAGGAGGAAGCTATGGCTACACCTTC. Translating gives CASSLYPGGSYGYTF.

This rearrangement joins TRBV2 to TRBJ2-1, with 7 bases that match TRBD2. The CDR3 runs 13 residues. J gave up 8 bases and V 2 bases, and 3 bases lay outside the gene matches. CDR1 and CDR2 (germline): SNHLY, FYNNEI. The CDR3 DNA is TGTGCCAGCAGTGAACTAGCGGCGGATGAGCAGTTCTTC. Protein: CASSELAADEQFF.

V gene TRBV27 combines with J gene TRBJ2-7; 9 bases align to TRBD2. This CDR3 comprises 15 residues. V was pared by 6 bases and J by 4 bases, with 10 bases of the junction left unmatched. Per the germline V gene, CDR1 is MNHEY and CDR2 is SMNVEV (reference sequence). The CDR3 sequence: CASSTLTAGGYEQYF. Here the CDR3 DNA reads TGTGCCAGCAGCACTTTGACAGCGGGGGGATACGAGCAGTACTTC.

CDR3 amino acids: CASSSLAGGNNEQFF. CDR3 in DNA: TGTGCCAGCAGTTCGCTAGCGGGAGGTAACAATGAGCAGTTCTTC. The chain links TRBV6-5 to TRBJ2-1; 11 nucleotides align to TRBD2. The CDR3 contains 15 residues. The germline V gene has CDR1 MNHEY and CDR2 SVGAGI. V gave up 4 bases and J gave up 5 bases; unmatched junction bases: 4.